A selection of T cell receptor beta chains follows, all from one sample in a study of CD8 T cells in Susac syndrome. TCRdb reprocessed the immunoSEQ multiplex PCR reads via MiXCR and lists one record per CDR3 protein. The table includes about 430,000 distinct CDR3 sequences, more than 70% detected once. Source material: CD8+ T cells from PBMCs. These receptor sequences come from a human donor with multiple sclerosis. Each CDR3 is given with its conserved first and last residue. Each record gives: J gene, V gene, CDR3 protein.

j_gene: TRBJ2-7
v_gene: TRBV20-1
CDR3aa: CSATPYRLGGNEQYF

j_gene: TRBJ2-1
v_gene: TRBV2
CDR3aa: CASRDTDRGVGGEQFF

j_gene: TRBJ2-3
v_gene: TRBV15
CDR3aa: CATSTGDISSTDTQYF

j_gene: TRBJ1-6
v_gene: TRBV2
CDR3aa: CASSDLLNSPLHF

j_gene: TRBJ2-1
v_gene: TRBV12-3/TRBV12-4
CDR3aa: CASSPWREGGEQFF

j_gene: TRBJ2-7
v_gene: TRBV4-2
CDR3aa: CASSQATSGAMITYEQYF

j_gene: TRBJ2-7
v_gene: TRBV19
CDR3aa: CASSIAGEAYEQYF

j_gene: TRBJ1-4
v_gene: TRBV5-1
CDR3aa: CASTIGTENEKLFF

j_gene: TRBJ2-7
v_gene: TRBV7-2
CDR3aa: CASSLMGLAVPNF

j_gene: TRBJ2-7
v_gene: TRBV5-1
CDR3aa: CASSFGSGTHYEQYF

j_gene: TRBJ1-1
v_gene: TRBV7-9
CDR3aa: CASSPPLTEAFF

j_gene: TRBJ2-7
v_gene: TRBV11-2
CDR3aa: CASSHRQGGAYEQYF

j_gene: TRBJ2-1
v_gene: TRBV2
CDR3aa: CASSGLGGDQFF

j_gene: TRBJ2-2
v_gene: TRBV27
CDR3aa: CASSWRSTFTGELFF

j_gene: TRBJ2-7
v_gene: TRBV5-5
CDR3aa: CASSEGTVEQYF

j_gene: TRBJ1-1
v_gene: TRBV4-1
CDR3aa: CASSRGTGAVYTEAFF

j_gene: TRBJ1-5
v_gene: TRBV12-3/TRBV12-4
CDR3aa: CASSDTFSNQPQHF

j_gene: TRBJ2-1
v_gene: TRBV6-1
CDR3aa: CASSAPGSGDYNEQFF

j_gene: TRBJ1-2
v_gene: TRBV27
CDR3aa: CASSSTSQGKPNYGYTF

j_gene: TRBJ2-3
v_gene: TRBV27
CDR3aa: CASSLRLDFTDTQYF

j_gene: TRBJ2-2
v_gene: TRBV29-1
CDR3aa: CSIEGANTGELFF

j_gene: TRBJ1-4
v_gene: TRBV6-5
CDR3aa: CASSYRDSANEKLFF

j_gene: TRBJ2-1
v_gene: TRBV29-1
CDR3aa: CSVDAGGNEQFF

j_gene: TRBJ1-1
v_gene: TRBV6-5
CDR3aa: CASSLVVADEAFF

j_gene: TRBJ2-7
v_gene: TRBV10-3
CDR3aa: CAITMDGEYEQYF

j_gene: TRBJ1-1
v_gene: TRBV20-1
CDR3aa: CSARDQGQGDTEAFF

j_gene: TRBJ2-3
v_gene: TRBV27
CDR3aa: CASSFGRNTDTQYF